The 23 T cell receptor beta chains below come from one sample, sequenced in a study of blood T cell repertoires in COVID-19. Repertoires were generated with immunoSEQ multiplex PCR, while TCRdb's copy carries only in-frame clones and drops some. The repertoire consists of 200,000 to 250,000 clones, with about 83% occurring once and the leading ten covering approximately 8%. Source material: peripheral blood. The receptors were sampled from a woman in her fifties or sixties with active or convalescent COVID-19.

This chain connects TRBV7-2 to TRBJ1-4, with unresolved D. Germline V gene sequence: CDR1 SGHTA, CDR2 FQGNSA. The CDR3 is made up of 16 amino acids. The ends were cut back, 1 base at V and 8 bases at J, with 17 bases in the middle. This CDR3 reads CASSLGPGKIGEKLFF. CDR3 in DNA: TGTGCCAGCAGCTTAGGGCCGGGGAAAATCGGGGAAAAACTGTTTTTT.

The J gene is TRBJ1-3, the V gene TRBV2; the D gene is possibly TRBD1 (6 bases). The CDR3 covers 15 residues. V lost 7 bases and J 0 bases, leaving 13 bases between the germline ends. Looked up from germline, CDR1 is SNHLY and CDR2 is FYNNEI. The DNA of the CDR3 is TGTGCCAGCACCGGACAGTTGAGCTCTGGAAACACCATATATTTT. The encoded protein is CASTGQLSSGNTIYF.

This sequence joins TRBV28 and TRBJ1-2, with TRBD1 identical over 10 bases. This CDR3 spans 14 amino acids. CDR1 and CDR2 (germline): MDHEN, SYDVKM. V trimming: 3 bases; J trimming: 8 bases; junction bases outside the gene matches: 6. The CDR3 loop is CASSFRDRGRGYTF. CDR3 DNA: TGTGCCAGCAGTTTCCGGGACAGGGGTAGAGGCTACACCTTC.

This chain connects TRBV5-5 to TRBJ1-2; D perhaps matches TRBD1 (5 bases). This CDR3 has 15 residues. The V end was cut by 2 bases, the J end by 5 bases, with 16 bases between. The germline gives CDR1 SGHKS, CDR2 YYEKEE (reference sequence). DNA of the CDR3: TGTGCCAGCAGCTTTCAACAGGTACCCTATTATGGCTACACCTTC. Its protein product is CASSFQQVPYYGYTF.

The CDR3: CASSLGTGYTGELFF. As DNA, the CDR3 is TGTGCCAGCAGTTTGGGGACAGGCTACACCGGGGAGCTGTTTTTT. The V gene is TRBV28, the J gene TRBJ2-2, with 8 nucleotides matching TRBD1. The CDR3 consists of 15 residues. With V trimmed by 3 bases and J by 3 bases, 3 bases remained unmatched. Germline V gene data show CDR1 as MDHEN and CDR2 as SYDVKM.

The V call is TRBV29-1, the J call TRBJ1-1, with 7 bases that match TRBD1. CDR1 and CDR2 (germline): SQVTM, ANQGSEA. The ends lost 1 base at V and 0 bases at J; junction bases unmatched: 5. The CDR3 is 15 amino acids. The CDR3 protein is CSVEATGQMNTEAFF. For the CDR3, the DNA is TGCAGCGTTGAAGCCACGGGACAGATGAACACTGAAGCTTTCTTT.

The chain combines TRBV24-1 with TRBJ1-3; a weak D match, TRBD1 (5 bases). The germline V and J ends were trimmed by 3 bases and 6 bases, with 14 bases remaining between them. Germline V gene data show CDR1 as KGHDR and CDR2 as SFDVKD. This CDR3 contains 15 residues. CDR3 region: CATSDAGGPINTIYF. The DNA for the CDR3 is TGTGCCACCAGTGATGCCGGGGGACCGATAAACACCATATATTTT.

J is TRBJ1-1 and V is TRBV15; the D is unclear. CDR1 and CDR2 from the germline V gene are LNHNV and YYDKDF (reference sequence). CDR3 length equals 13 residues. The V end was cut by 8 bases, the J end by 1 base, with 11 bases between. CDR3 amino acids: CATALEGNTEAFF. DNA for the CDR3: TGTGCCACCGCCCTGGAGGGGAACACTGAAGCTTTCTTT.

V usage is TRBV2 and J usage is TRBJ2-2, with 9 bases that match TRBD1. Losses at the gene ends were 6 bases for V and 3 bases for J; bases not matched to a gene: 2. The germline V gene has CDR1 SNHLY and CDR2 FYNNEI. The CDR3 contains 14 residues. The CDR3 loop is CASSRDRDTGELFF. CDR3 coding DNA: TGTGCCAGCAGCCGGGACAGGGACACCGGGGAGCTGTTTTTT.

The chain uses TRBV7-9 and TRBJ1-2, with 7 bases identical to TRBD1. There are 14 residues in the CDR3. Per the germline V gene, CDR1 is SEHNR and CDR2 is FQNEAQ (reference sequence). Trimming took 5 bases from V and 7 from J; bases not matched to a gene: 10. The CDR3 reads CASSGTGTVRGYTF. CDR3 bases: TGTGCCAGCAGCGGTACCGGGACAGTGCGTGGCTACACCTTC.

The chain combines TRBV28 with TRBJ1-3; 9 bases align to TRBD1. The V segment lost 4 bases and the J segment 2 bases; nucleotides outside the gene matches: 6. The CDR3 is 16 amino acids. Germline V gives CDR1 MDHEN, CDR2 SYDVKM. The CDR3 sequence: CASSSSTGGTGNTIYF. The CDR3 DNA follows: TGTGCCAGCAGTTCATCCACAGGGGGCACTGGAAACACCATATATTTT.

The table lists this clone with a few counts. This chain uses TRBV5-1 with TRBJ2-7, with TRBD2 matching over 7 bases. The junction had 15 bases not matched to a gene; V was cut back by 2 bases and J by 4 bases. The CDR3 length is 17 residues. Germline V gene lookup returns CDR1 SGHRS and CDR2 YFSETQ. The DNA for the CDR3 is TGCGCCAGCAGCTTACGGGGCGGGAGTGTCAGGGAGTACGAGCAGTACTTC. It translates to CASSLRGGSVREYEQYF. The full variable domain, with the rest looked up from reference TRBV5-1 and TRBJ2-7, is KAGVTQTPRYLIKTRGQQVTLSCSPISGHRSVSWYQQTPGQGLQFLFEYFSETQRNKGNFPGRFSGRQFSNSRSEMNVSTLELGDSALYLCASSLRGGSVREYEQYFGPGTRLTVT.

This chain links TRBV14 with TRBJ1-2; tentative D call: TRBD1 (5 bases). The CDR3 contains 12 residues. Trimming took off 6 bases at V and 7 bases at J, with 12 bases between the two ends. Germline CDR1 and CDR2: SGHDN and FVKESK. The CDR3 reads CASRIGVGGYTF. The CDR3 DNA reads TGTGCCAGCAGGATAGGGGTTGGTGGCTACACCTTC.

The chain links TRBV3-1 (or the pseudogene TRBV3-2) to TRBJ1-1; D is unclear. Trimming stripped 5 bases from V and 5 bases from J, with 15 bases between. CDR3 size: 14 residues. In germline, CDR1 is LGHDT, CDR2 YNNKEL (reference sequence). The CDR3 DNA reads TGTGCCAGCAGCTCCATAGCGGGGTTGACTGAAGCTTTCTTT. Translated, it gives CASSSIAGLTEAFF.

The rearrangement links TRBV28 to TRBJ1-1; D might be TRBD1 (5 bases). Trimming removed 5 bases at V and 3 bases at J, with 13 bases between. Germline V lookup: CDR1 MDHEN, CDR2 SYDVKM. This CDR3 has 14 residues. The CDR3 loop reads CASSKAGTYTEAFF. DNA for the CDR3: TGTGCCAGCAGTAAAGCAGGGACTTACACTGAAGCTTTCTTT.

This CDR3 reads CASSLTAVGAYNEQFF. The CDR3 nucleotides read TGTGCCAGCAGTTTAACGGCGGTTGGAGCCTACAATGAGCAGTTCTTC. The V gene is TRBV28, the J gene TRBJ2-1, with D uncertain. V lost 2 bases and J lost 2, with 13 bases in between. The CDR3 spans 16 residues. The germline gives CDR1 MDHEN, CDR2 SYDVKM.

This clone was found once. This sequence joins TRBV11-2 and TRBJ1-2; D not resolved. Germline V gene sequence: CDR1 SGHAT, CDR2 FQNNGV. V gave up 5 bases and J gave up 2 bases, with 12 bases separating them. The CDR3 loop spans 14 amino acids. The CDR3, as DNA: TGTGCCAGCAGCCGACTGTCGGAGAACTATGGCTACACCTTC. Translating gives CASSRLSENYGYTF.

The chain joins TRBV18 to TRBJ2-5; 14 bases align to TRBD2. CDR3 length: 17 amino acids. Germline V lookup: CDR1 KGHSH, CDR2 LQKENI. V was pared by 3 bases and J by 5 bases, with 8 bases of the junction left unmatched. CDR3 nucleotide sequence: TGTGCCAGCTCACCCCCTTCGACTAGCGGGAGGGCCGAGACCCAGTACTTC. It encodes CASSPPSTSGRAETQYF.

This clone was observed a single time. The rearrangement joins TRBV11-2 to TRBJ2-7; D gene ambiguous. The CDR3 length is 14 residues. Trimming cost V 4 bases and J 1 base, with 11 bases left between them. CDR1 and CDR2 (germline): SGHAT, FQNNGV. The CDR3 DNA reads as TGTGCCAGCAGCTCCCCTATTACTTCCTACGAGCAGTACTTC. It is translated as CASSSPITSYEQYF.

The CDR3 DNA reads as TGTGCCACCAGCCCTAGACAGAGACAAGAGACCCAGTACTTC. Protein sequence: CATSPRQRQETQYF. The chain couples TRBV15 to TRBJ2-5; perhaps TRBD1 as D (5 bases). This CDR3 has 14 residues. Trimming stripped 5 bases from V and 2 bases from J, with 12 bases between. CDR1 and CDR2 (germline): LNHNV, YYDKDF (reference sequence). Using reference TRBV15 and TRBJ2-5 for the parts outside the CDR3, the full variable domain is DAMVIQNPRYQVTQFGKPVTLSCSQTLNHNVMYWYQQKSSQAPKLLFHYYDKDFNNEADTPDNFQSRRPNTSFCFLDIRSPGLGDTAMYLCATSPRQRQETQYFGPGTRLLVL.

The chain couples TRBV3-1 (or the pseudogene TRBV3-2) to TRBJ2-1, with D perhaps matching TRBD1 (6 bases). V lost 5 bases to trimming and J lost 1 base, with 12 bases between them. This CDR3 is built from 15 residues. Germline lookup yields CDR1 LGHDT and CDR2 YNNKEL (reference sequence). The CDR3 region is CASSAGVESYNEQFF. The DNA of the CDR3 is TGTGCCAGCAGCGCAGGGGTTGAGTCCTACAATGAGCAGTTCTTC.

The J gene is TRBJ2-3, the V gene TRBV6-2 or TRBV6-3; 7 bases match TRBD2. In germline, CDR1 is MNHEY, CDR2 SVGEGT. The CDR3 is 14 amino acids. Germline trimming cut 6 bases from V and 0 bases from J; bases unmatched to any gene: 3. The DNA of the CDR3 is TGTGCCAGCAGCCCGGGACTAAGCACAGATACGCAGTATTTT. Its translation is CASSPGLSTDTQYF.

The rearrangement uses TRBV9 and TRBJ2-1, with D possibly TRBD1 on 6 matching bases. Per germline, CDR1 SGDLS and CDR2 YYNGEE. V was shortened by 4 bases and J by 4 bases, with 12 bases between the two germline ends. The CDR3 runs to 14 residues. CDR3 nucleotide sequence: TGTGCCAGCAGCACGGGGACAAATTACAATGAGCAGTTCTTC. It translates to CASSTGTNYNEQFF.